This record concerns one T cell receptor beta chain sequence. As handled by the study authors: Reference gene primer amplification yielded estimated nucleated cell counts. Sequenced by immunoSEQ multiplex PCR; TCRdb stores in-frame clones only, minus some. V, J and clone size are taken as reported in that table, and D and trimming were inferred from the DNA itself. Altogether 35,000 to 45,000 clones are present, roughly nine tenths being singletons, with the ten largest covering about 6.5%. The data stem from a study of blood T cell repertoires in COVID-19. At the level of the study: Some COVID-19 samples were acute and others convalescent; all came from the United States, Italy and Spain. Sample material is recorded as cDNA or gDNA derived from T cells, B-cell-depleted T cells, or PBMCs.

The CDR3 has 16 amino acids. The V segment lost 4 bases and the J segment 3 bases; nucleotides outside the gene matches: 5. Germline-derived CDR1 and CDR2 are LGHDT and YNNKEL (reference sequence). This receptor was obtained from a human donor in a cohort sampled during active COVID-19. Sequenced material: peripheral blood. The chain recombines TRBV3-1 (or the pseudogene TRBV3-2) with TRBJ2-3; TRBD2 aligns across 12 bases. The chain's CDR3 is CASSPLAGGSTDTQYF. CDR3 DNA: TGTGCCAGCAGCCCGCTAGCGGGAGGGAGTACAGATACGCAGTATTTT.